This is a list of T cell receptor beta chains from one sample in a study of T cell changes during pregnancy in multiple sclerosis. The data were produced by immunoSEQ multiplex PCR, yet TCRdb's version contains in-frame clones alone and is incomplete. The sample has around 30,000 clones, around nine tenths seen once. The material sequenced was CD8+ T cells from peripheral blood mononuclear cells, taken in the third trimester of pregnancy. These receptors originate from a female donor with multiple sclerosis, enrolled in a pregnancy study. Both conserved end residues are part of each CDR3.

TRBJ2-5,12,TRBV25-1,CASLLSGTGPYF
TRBJ2-7,15,TRBV7-6,CASSLVGLAGAEQYF
TRBJ1-5,14,TRBV9,CASSVDVGNQPQHF
TRBJ2-7,11,TRBV7-9,CAIPQGYEQYF
TRBJ1-4,16,TRBV11-2,CASSLGAYRGNEKLFF
TRBJ1-1,13,TRBV10-3,CAISEAVNTEAFF
TRBJ2-7,17,TRBV4-3,CASSQDIGGTGAYEQYF
TRBJ2-7,10,TRBV2,CASRVYEQYF
TRBJ1-2,16,TRBV5-1,CASSPGAPDRVQGYTF
TRBJ2-1,14,TRBV27,CASSQAGGVNEQFF
TRBJ2-7,17,TRBV5-6,CASSLGPGASGGYEQYF
TRBJ1-5,13,TRBV9,CASSSTGDEPQHF
TRBJ2-7,13,TRBV27,CASSLGTGGEQYF
TRBJ2-7,14,TRBV7-9,CASSTRTGFREQYF
TRBJ1-1,16,TRBV4-3,CASSQEDKGMNTEAFF
TRBJ2-6,18,TRBV9,CASSATTTVSSGANVLTF
TRBJ2-5,16,TRBV11-1,CASSFPSTGVGETQYF
TRBJ1-5,11,TRBV27,CASGFNQPQHF
TRBJ2-1,17,TRBV11-2,CASSRGGSGGSYNEQFF
TRBJ2-7,14,TRBV6-5,CASSYGQSTYEQYF
TRBJ2-1,14,TRBV10-2,CASTTGSSYNEQFF
TRBJ2-1,15,TRBV6-4,CASSEGLAGGNEQFF
TRBJ1-1,15,TRBV6-1,CASSEIRVGDTEAFF